This T cell receptor beta chain derives from a study of PD-L1 blockade in urothelial cancer. Study observations and caveats: Stronger expansion of tumor-associated clones in blood at 3 weeks distinguished durable-benefit patients.

The sample holds one count of this clone. What it recognizes is unknown. The data were produced by immunoSEQ multiplex PCR, yet TCRdb's version contains in-frame clones alone and is incomplete. The repertoire holds 25,000 to 35,000 clones, with around 87% as singletons. V trimming: 2 bases; J trimming: 0 bases; junction bases outside the gene matches: 0. This CDR3 has 15 residues. Per germline, CDR1 KGHSH and CDR2 LQKENI. The sample in question was PBMCs, obtained around atezolizumab (anti-PD-L1) treatment. This TCR was sampled from a man over 45 with urothelial cancer. The rearrangement uses TRBV18 and TRBJ2-1; 8 bases line up with TRBD1. CDR3 in DNA: TGTGCCAGCTCACCAGGGACAGGCTCCTACAATGAGCAGTTCTTC. Its protein is CASSPGTGSYNEQFF.